The T cell receptor beta chain under discussion was sequenced for a study of T-cell memory formation after mild COVID-19. Findings of the study overall: Among CD4+ contracting clones, most were CM and EM, and CD8+ ones EMRA. Pre-infection memory showed some responding clones, and this suggested that cross-reactive memory joined.

The germline gives CDR1 MNHNY, CDR2 SVGAGI (reference sequence). The V gene lost 8 bases and the J gene lost 6 bases, with 10 bases spanning the gap. The CDR3 totals 11 residues. On this clonotype: Its antigen is currently unknown.

The authors produced TCR alpha and TCR beta cDNA libraries with sample barcodes and UMIs by 5'RACE using constant-segment primers. TCRdb analysed the 5' RACE reads with MiXCR anew, one entry per CDR3 protein. Of roughly 220,000 distinct CDR3 sequences detected, around 9.1% appear once; the ten largest clones hold 3.5% to 4%. The TCR was taken from a man between 18 and 35 years old who had mild COVID-19 (a few samples of this study predate the infection). Cell type and time point are not known. The chain has TRBV6-6 and TRBJ1-1; possibly TRBD1 for D (5 bases). The sequenced sample was PBMCs or a T cell subset sorted from them (not recorded which). CDR3 protein: CASYRGSEAFF. The CDR3 nucleotides read TGTGCCAGCTATCGGGGGTCTGAAGCTTTCTTT.